The 27 T cell receptor beta chains presented below share a single source sample, sequenced in a study of blood T cell repertoires in COVID-19. TCRdb keeps only in-frame clones here, not all; method: immunoSEQ multiplex PCR. The sample yields roughly 170,000 clones, 84% seen once. Material for sequencing was peripheral blood. All receptors derive from a human donor in a cohort sampled during active COVID-19.

This chain connects TRBV11-1 to TRBJ2-7, with 7 bases lining up with TRBD1. This CDR3 spans 15 amino acids. The J segment lost 3 bases and the V segment lost 5 bases, leaving 10 bases of the junction unmatched. Germline assignment: CDR1 SGHAT and CDR2 FQDESV (reference sequence). CDR3 region: CASSVIGTDFYEQYF. The CDR3, as DNA: TGTGCCAGCAGCGTTATCGGGACAGACTTCTACGAGCAGTACTTC.

This clone is a singleton in its sample. This CDR3 is CASSLVGLSGNTIYF. CDR3 nucleotides: TGCGCCAGCAGCTTGGTGGGGCTCTCTGGAAACACCATATATTTT. This chain joins TRBV5-1 and TRBJ1-3; D is possibly TRBD1 (5 bases). Trimming removed 0 bases at V and 0 bases at J, with 7 bases between. Per the germline V gene, CDR1 is SGHRS and CDR2 is YFSETQ. This CDR3 spans 15 amino acids.

The gene calls are TRBV5-1 and TRBJ2-3, with TRBD2 matching 13 bases. Germline V lookup: CDR1 SGHRS, CDR2 YFSETQ. CDR3 length: 17 residues. Losses at the gene ends were 4 bases for V and 2 bases for J; bases not matched to a gene: 7. CDR3 in amino acids: CASSPRLAGGPTDTQYF. The DNA of the CDR3 is TGCGCCAGCAGCCCCCGACTAGCGGGGGGCCCCACAGATACGCAGTATTTT.

The V gene is TRBV5-1, the J gene TRBJ2-7, with TRBD1 identical over 8 bases. The CDR3 extends over 16 amino acids. The germline V gene encodes CDR1 SGHRS and CDR2 YFSETQ. The J segment lost 0 bases and the V segment lost 4 bases, leaving 9 bases of the junction unmatched. As DNA, the CDR3 is TGCGCCAGCAGCCCCGGGGACAGGATCAGCTCCTACGAGCAGTACTTC. Translated: CASSPGDRISSYEQYF.

V usage is TRBV5-1 and J usage is TRBJ2-2; no clear D gene. In germline, CDR1 is SGHRS, CDR2 YFSETQ. The CDR3 totals 14 residues. V was clipped by 0 bases and J by 7 bases, with 10 bases between them. The chain's CDR3 is CASSLGLSYGELFF. The CDR3 DNA reads as TGCGCCAGCAGCTTGGGGTTGTCCTACGGGGAGCTGTTTTTT.

The chain links TRBV2 to TRBJ1-1; TRBD1 matches at 7 bases. J gave up 1 base and V 11 bases, and 4 bases lay outside the gene matches. The germline V gene has CDR1 SNHLY and CDR2 FYNNEI. The CDR3 is 12 amino acids. The CDR3 DNA follows: TGTGCCGGAAACAGGGGGAACACTGAAGCTTTCTTT. Translated: CAGNRGNTEAFF.

This chain links TRBV6-5 with TRBJ2-7, with D perhaps matching TRBD1 (6 bases). V lost 6 bases, J lost 4 bases, and 19 bases lay in between. Germline CDR1 MNHEY, CDR2 SVGAGI. The CDR3 is 15 residues long. Here the CDR3 reads CASSPQLGAHYEQYF. CDR3 DNA sequence: TGTGCCAGCAGCCCCCAATTGGGGGCGCATTACGAGCAGTACTTC.

This clone has only a few counts. The chain joins TRBV19 to TRBJ2-2; possibly TRBD1 for D (6 bases). The ends were cut back, 7 bases at V and 6 bases at J, with 15 bases in the middle. Germline V lookup: CDR1 LNHDA, CDR2 SQIVND (reference sequence). The CDR3 sequence is 14 residues long. The CDR3 reads CASTPTGLSGELFF. Here the CDR3 DNA reads TGTGCCAGTACCCCGACAGGCTTATCCGGGGAGCTGTTTTTT.

The chain employs TRBV27 and TRBJ2-2; tentative D call: TRBD1 (6 bases). The CDR3 extends over 15 amino acids. Germline V gene data show CDR1 as MNHEY and CDR2 as SMNVEV (reference sequence). V was cut by 1 base and J by 4 bases, with 10 bases left in between. The CDR3 sequence: CASSLFPDSTGELFF. The CDR3 DNA reads as TGTGCCAGCAGTTTATTTCCGGACAGCACCGGGGAGCTGTTTTTT.

The chain combines TRBV2 with TRBJ1-1; no clear D. V shed 5 bases and J shed 0 bases, with 7 bases lying between them. This CDR3 region has 13 residues. Per germline, CDR1 SNHLY and CDR2 FYNNEI. The CDR3 region has the DNA TGTGCCAGCAGTACAGCAATGAACACTGAAGCTTTCTTT. It encodes CASSTAMNTEAFF.

The chain links TRBV24-1 to TRBJ2-1, with 13 bases that match TRBD2. V shed 4 bases and J 10 bases; nucleotides not matched to a gene: 3. The CDR3 is 14 residues long. Germline CDR1 and CDR2: KGHDR and SFDVKD. CDR3 DNA: TGTGCCACCAGTGACGTGACTAGCGGGGGGGAGCAGTTCTTC. Translated: CATSDVTSGGEQFF.

This clone has only one observation. The chain carries TRBV6-2 or TRBV6-3 and TRBJ2-1; a possible D gene is TRBD1 (6 bases). The CDR3 length is 17 residues. Trimming left V 3 bases short and J 7 bases short, with 22 bases between. CDR1 and CDR2 (germline): MNHEY, SVGEGT. This chain's CDR3 is CASSYLLWVQGQNEQFF. The CDR3 bases are TGTGCCAGCAGTTATTTGTTGTGGGTTCAGGGGCAGAATGAGCAGTTCTTC.

This chain's CDR3 is CASSPERGRDEQYF. In DNA, the CDR3 is TGTGCCAGCAGTCCCGAGCGGGGAAGGGACGAGCAGTACTTC. The chain uses TRBV13 and TRBJ2-7; 7 positions agree with TRBD2. V shed 6 bases and J 5 bases; nucleotides not matched to a gene: 10. Germline lookup yields CDR1 PRHDT and CDR2 FYEKMQ (reference sequence). CDR3 length: 14 amino acids.

The chain uses TRBV5-8 and TRBJ2-1, with 7 nucleotides matching TRBD1. The germline V gene has CDR1 SGHTS and CDR2 YDEGEE. With 3 bases clipped from V and 0 bases from J, the junction kept 3 bases outside the gene matches. This CDR3 region has 15 residues. The CDR3 sequence: CASSSQGLSYNEQFF. Here the CDR3 DNA reads TGTGCCAGCAGCTCACAGGGGCTCTCCTACAATGAGCAGTTCTTC.

CDR3 nucleotide sequence: TGTGCCAGCAGCGTTGCTACAGGGGACTCCTACGAGCAGTACTTC. Translating it yields CASSVATGDSYEQYF. The chain carries TRBV9 and TRBJ2-7; TRBD1 aligns across 7 bases. Trimming cost V 2 bases and J 0 bases; bases outside gene matches: 5. The germline CDR1 and CDR2 sequences are SGDLS and YYNGEE. The CDR3 loop spans 15 amino acids.

The V gene is TRBV7-3, the J gene TRBJ2-5, with a weak D call TRBD2 (6 bases). Germline V gene sequence: CDR1 SGHTA, CDR2 FQGTGA. The CDR3 runs 15 residues. Trimming stripped 0 bases from V and 4 bases from J, with 12 bases between. CDR3 sequence: CASSLTGGDGETQYF. In DNA form, the CDR3 reads TGTGCCAGCAGCTTAACCGGCGGGGACGGAGAGACCCAGTACTTC.

This chain joins TRBV11-2 and TRBJ2-7, with D possibly being TRBD2 (5 bases). From germline, CDR1 is SGHAT and CDR2 FQNNGV. CDR3 size: 15 residues. The V end lost 5 bases, the J end lost 2 bases, and 16 bases lay between the germline ends. CDR3 amino acids: CASSHTGSRAYEQYF. In nucleotides, the CDR3 is TGTGCCAGCAGCCACACGGGGAGTCGAGCCTACGAGCAGTACTTC.

The chain joins TRBV5-5 to TRBJ1-1; TRBD1 matches 8 bases. The CDR3 has 18 amino acids. V lost 3 bases and J lost 5; bases outside the gene matches: 18. From germline, CDR1 is SGHKS and CDR2 YYEKEE (reference sequence). This CDR3 is CASSSPENRGYEGTEAFF. The CDR3 nucleotides are TGTGCCAGCAGCTCTCCCGAGAACAGGGGGTATGAGGGGACTGAAGCTTTCTTT.

The J gene is TRBJ2-7, the V gene TRBV9, with 10 bases that match TRBD1. Germline V gives CDR1 SGDLS, CDR2 YYNGEE. CDR3 size: 15 residues. V lost 0 bases and J lost 5; bases outside the gene matches: 5. CDR3 coding DNA: TGTGCCAGCAGCGTAGGGGACAGGGGTGCCCACGAGCAGTACTTC. Translated: CASSVGDRGAHEQYF. Drawing the rest from reference TRBV9 and TRBJ2-7, the complete variable domain is DSGVTQTPKHLITATGQRVTLRCSPRSGDLSVYWYQQSLDQGLQFLIQYYNGEERAKGNILERFSAQQFPDLHSELNLSSLELGDSALYFCASSVGDRGAHEQYFGPGTRLTVT.

This clone appeared a few times. This chain connects TRBV5-1 to TRBJ1-1, with D perhaps TRBD1 (5 bases). With 4 bases removed from V and 1 base from J, the gap between germline ends came to 8 bases. Per germline, CDR1 SGHRS and CDR2 YFSETQ. The CDR3 extends over 13 amino acids. CDR3 amino acids: CASSQGPNTEAFF. CDR3 sequence (DNA): TGCGCCAGCAGCCAGGGTCCGAACACTGAAGCTTTCTTT.

The rearrangement links TRBV7-8 to TRBJ2-7, with 8 bases lining up with TRBD1. The germline gives CDR1 SGHVS, CDR2 FQNEAQ. The CDR3 extends over 15 amino acids. V trimming: 1 base; J trimming: 2 bases; junction bases outside the gene matches: 4. Written as DNA, the CDR3 is TGTGCCAGCAGCTTAGTGACAGGGGCAGCCTACGAGCAGTACTTC. It codes for CASSLVTGAAYEQYF.

V is TRBV12-3 or TRBV12-4 and J is TRBJ1-2; D might be TRBD1 (6 bases). The CDR3 is 13 residues long. Trimming stripped 8 bases from V and 6 bases from J, with 16 bases between. CDR3 in amino acids: CASGNDRYDGYTF. The CDR3 nucleotides read TGTGCCAGCGGCAACGACAGGTACGATGGCTACACCTTC.

This clone was seen more than once but under ten times. Other nucleotide sequences in the sample specify the same CDR3. V is TRBV6-5 and J is TRBJ2-7, with TRBD1 matching over 10 bases. The junction had 3 bases not matched to a gene; V was cut back by 6 bases and J by 4 bases. This CDR3 is built from 13 residues. Germline V gene lookup returns CDR1 MNHEY and CDR2 SVGAGI. The CDR3: CASSRDRGYEQYF. The DNA for the CDR3 is TGTGCCAGCAGCCGGGACAGGGGATACGAGCAGTACTTC.

The rearrangement joins TRBV9 to TRBJ1-2, with D uncertain. Deletions cut 1 base from V and 7 bases from J, with 8 bases between. The CDR3 totals 12 residues. Germline assignment: CDR1 SGDLS and CDR2 YYNGEE. The CDR3 sequence: CASSVQARGYTF. In DNA form, the CDR3 reads TGTGCCAGCAGCGTACAGGCTCGTGGCTACACCTTC.

CDR3: CASSISLSSSISGEQYF. As DNA, the CDR3 is TGTGCCAGTAGTATATCCTTGTCTAGCTCCATTTCAGGTGAGCAGTACTTC. V and J are TRBV19 and TRBJ2-7; TRBD2 is a possible D gene (5 bases). CDR3 length equals 17 residues. The V gene's germline CDR1 is LNHDA and CDR2 SQIVND (reference sequence). Trimming removed 2 bases from V and 7 bases from J, with 24 bases in between.

This clone showed up just a few times. In DNA, the CDR3 is TGCGCCAGCAGTGAGTCGACAGTCGAAAGCTCCTACGAGCAGTACTTC. The encoded protein is CASSESTVESSYEQYF. The chain uses TRBV10-1 and TRBJ2-7, with a weak D call TRBD1 (5 bases). CDR3 length: 16 residues. The V end was cut by 0 bases, the J end by 0 bases, with 12 bases between. Germline loops: CDR1 WNHNN, CDR2 SYGVQD (reference sequence).

The chain links TRBV15 to TRBJ1-5; 8 nucleotides agree with TRBD1. J lost 5 bases, V lost 5 bases, and 5 bases had no gene match. The CDR3 length is 14 residues. CDR1 is LNHNV, CDR2 YYDKDF, per germline (reference sequence). The CDR3 region is CATSRDRRDQPQHF. The CDR3 coding sequence is TGTGCCACCAGCCGGGACAGGCGGGATCAGCCCCAGCATTTT.